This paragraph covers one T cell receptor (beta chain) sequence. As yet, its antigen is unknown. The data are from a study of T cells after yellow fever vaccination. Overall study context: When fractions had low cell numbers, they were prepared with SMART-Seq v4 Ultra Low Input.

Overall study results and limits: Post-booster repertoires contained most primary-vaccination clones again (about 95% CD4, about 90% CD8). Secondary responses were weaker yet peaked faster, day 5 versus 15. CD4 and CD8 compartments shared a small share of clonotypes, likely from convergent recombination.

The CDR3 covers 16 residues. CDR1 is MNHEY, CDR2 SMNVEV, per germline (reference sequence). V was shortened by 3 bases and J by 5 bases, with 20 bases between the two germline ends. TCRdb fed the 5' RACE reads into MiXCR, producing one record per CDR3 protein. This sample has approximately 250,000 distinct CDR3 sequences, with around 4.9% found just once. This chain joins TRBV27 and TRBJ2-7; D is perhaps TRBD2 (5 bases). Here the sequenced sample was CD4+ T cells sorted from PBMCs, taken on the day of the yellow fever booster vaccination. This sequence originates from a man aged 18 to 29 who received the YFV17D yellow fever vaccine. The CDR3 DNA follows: TGTGCCAGCAGTTTGCCCCACCACCGGGAAGCTGACGAGCAGTACGTC. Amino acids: CASSLPHHREADEQYV.